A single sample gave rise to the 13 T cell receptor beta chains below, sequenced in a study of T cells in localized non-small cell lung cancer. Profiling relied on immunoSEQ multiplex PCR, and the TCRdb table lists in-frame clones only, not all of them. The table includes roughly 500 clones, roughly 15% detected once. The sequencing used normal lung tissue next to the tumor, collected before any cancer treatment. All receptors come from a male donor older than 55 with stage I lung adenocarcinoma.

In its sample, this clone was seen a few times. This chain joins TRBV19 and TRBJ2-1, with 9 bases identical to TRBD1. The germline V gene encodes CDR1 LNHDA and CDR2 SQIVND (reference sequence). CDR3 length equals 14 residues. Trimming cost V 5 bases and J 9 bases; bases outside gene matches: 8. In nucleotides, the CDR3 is TGTGCCAGTAGTTTGGGACAGGGAGAGAGTGAGCAGTTCTTC. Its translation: CASSLGQGESEQFF.

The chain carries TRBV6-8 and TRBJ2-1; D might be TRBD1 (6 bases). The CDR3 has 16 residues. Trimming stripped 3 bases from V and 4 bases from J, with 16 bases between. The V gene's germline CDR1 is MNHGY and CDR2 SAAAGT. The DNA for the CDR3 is TGTGCCAGCAGTTATTCTAGTGGGGGCGGGTACAATGAGCAGTTCTTC. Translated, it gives CASSYSSGGGYNEQFF.

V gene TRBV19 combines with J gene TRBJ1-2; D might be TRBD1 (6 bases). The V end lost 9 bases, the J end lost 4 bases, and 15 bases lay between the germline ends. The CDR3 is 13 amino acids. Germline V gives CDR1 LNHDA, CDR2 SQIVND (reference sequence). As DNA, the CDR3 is TGTGCCAGCACGCCGACAGGAACCTATGGCTACACCTTC. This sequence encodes CASTPTGTYGYTF.

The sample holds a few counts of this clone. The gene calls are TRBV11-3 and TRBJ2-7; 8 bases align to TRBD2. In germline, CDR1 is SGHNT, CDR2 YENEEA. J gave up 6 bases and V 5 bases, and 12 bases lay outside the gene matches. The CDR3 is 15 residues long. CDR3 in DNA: TGTGCCAGCAGCCGCCCCCAGCGGGAGCCTCCCGAGCAGTACTTC. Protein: CASSRPQREPPEQYF.

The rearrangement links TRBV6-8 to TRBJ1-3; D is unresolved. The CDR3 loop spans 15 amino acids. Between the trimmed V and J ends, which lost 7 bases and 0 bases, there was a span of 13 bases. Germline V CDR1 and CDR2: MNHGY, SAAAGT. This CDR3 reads CASISPLSSGNTIYF. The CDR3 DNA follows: TGTGCCAGCATTAGTCCACTTAGCTCTGGAAACACCATATATTTT.

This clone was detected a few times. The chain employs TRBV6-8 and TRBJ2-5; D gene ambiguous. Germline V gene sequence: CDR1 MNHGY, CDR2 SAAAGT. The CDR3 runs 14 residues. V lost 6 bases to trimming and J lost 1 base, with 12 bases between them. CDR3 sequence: CASSQGRAQETQYF. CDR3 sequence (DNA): TGTGCCAGCAGCCAAGGACGGGCCCAAGAGACCCAGTACTTC.

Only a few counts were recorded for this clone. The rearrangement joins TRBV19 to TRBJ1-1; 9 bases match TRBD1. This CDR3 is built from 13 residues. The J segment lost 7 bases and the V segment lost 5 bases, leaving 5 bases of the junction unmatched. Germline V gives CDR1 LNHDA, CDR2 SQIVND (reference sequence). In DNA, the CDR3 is TGTGCCAGTAGTCCACCGGGACAGGGTGAAGCTTTCTTT. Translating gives CASSPPGQGEAFF.

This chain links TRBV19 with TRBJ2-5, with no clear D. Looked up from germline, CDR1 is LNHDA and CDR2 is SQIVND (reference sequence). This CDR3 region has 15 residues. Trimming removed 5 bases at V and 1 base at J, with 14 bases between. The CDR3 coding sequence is TGTGCCAGTAGTCTCACCCCCGACGGCCAAGAGACCCAGTACTTC. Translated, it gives CASSLTPDGQETQYF.

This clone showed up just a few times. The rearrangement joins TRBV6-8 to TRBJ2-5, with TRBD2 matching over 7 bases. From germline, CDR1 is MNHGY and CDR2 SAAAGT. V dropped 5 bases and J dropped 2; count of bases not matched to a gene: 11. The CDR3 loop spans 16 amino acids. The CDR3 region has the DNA TGTGCCAGCAGTGAGGGAGGGGCGGTAGGGCAAGAGACCCAGTACTTC. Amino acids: CASSEGGAVGQETQYF.

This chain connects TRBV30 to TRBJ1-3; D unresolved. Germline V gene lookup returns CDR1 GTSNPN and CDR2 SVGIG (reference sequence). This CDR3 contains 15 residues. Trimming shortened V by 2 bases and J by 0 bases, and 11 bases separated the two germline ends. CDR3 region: CAWSKLRLSGNTIYF. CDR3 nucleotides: TGTGCCTGGAGTAAGCTCCGGCTCTCTGGAAACACCATATATTTT.

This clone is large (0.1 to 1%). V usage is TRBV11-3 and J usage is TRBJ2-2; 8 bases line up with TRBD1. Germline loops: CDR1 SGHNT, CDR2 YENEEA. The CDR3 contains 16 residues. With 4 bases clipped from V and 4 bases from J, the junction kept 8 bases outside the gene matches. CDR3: CASSSRGRGLTGELFF. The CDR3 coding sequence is TGTGCCAGCAGCTCTCGTGGCAGGGGGCTCACCGGGGAGCTGTTTTTT.

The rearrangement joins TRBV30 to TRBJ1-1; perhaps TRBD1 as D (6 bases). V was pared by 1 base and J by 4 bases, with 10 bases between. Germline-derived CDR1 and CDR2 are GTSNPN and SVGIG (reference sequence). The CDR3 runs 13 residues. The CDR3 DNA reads TGTGCCTGGAGTGCAGGGGTGGGCACTGAAGCTTTCTTT. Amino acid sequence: CAWSAGVGTEAFF.

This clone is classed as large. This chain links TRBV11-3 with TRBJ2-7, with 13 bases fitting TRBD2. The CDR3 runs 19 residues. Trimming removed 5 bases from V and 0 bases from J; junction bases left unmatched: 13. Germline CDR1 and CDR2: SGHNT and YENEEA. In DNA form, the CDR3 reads TGTGCCAGCAGCCCTCTGACTAGCGGGAGGCCTACGAGCTCCTACGAGCAGTACTTC. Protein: CASSPLTSGRPTSSYEQYF. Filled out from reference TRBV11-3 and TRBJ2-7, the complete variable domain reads EAGVVQSPRYKIIEKKQPVAFWCNPISGHNTLYWYLQNLGQGPELLIRYENEEAVDDSQLPKDRFSAERLKGVDSTLKIQPAELGDSAVYLCASSPLTSGRPTSSYEQYFGPGTRLTVT.